One T cell receptor (beta chain) is described in this entry. This clonotype was observed at least ten times. The antigen it recognizes is unknown. It has no much larger one-base neighbor in the sample; base qualities were not kept. Trimming costs V 8 bases and J 5 bases, and their ends lie 9 bases apart. Including cysteine and phenylalanine, the CDR3 has 12 amino acids. The only DNA kept is the CDR3, 36 bases in frame from the first base. The germline V gene encodes CDR1 MNHEY and CDR2 SVGEGT. The protocol used for the library was RT-PCR. The sequencer was an Illumina HiSeq 2500. In TCRdb, the public reads were trimmed at Q25 with fastp and aligned with MiXCR, with productive beta chains retained. Every CDR3 protein is listed once, alongside the most common genes and DNA of its rows. The sample profile shows 550,000 to 600,000 distinct CDR3 sequences; roughly 12% of them were found once. Roughly a tenth of the sample belongs to the ten largest clones.

This sample was taken from a study of response to subunit inactivated influenza vaccine (dated by TCRdb to 2016 to 2019). As for the study more broadly: The study used deep quantitative T cell receptor repertoire profiling to track responses to a trivalent subunit inactivated influenza vaccine.

Study-wide conclusions, independent of this receptor: According to the authors, only a limited number of new T cells may be recruited by each seasonal influenza vaccination.

The sample here was PBMCs from blood, taken on the day of vaccination. The source is a man over 45 who received an inactivated influenza vaccine. Donor details come from another sample of the same person, matched by shared clones. The chain is encoded by TRBV6-2 or TRBV6-3 joined to TRBJ2-2; a tentative D match to TRBD2 spans 5 bases. The CDR3 region: CASHWRTGELFF. The nucleotide sequence is given as TGTGCCAGCCATTGGAGGACCGGGGAGCTGTTTTTT.